This record looks at one T cell receptor beta chain sequence and its context. The data originate from a study of blood T cell repertoires in COVID-19. Study in general: COVID-19 samples collected from the United States, Italy and Spain covered acute and convalescent phases. PBMCs, B-cell-depleted T cells, or T cells provided the cDNA or gDNA that made up the material.

Original processing methods: Reference gene primer amplification gave estimated nucleated cell counts. Data came from immunoSEQ multiplex PCR; TCRdb stores just in-frame clones and leaves some out. From that table come the V and J calls and clone size; the DNA was used to work out D and trimming. The table shows 60,000 to 85,000 clones, with around nine tenths occurring only once. Per the germline V gene, CDR1 is LNHDA and CDR2 is SQIVND (reference sequence). The CDR3 is 15 amino acids. V gave up 4 bases and J gave up 2 bases; unmatched junction bases: 6. What was sequenced was peripheral blood. The chain combines TRBV19 with TRBJ1-2; TRBD1 matches 8 bases. The TCR comes from a woman of 80 years or more with active or convalescent COVID-19. CDR3 sequence reads: CASSTPRTGNYGYTF. In nucleotides, the CDR3 is TGTGCCAGTAGTACCCCCCGGACAGGGAACTATGGCTACACCTTC.